This T cell receptor (beta chain) was recovered during a study of T cells in Graves' hyperthyroidism and ophthalmopathy. This CDR3 has 13 amino acids. Germline CDR1 ENHRY, CDR2 SYGVKD. Amplified TCR beta CDR3 regions derived from RNA transcripts. Using the HTBI primer set, a first-round RT-PCR was run on the TCR CDR3. Each CDR3 protein is one row after TCRdb ran MiXCR on the multiplex PCR reads. The top ten hold roughly 8.2% of the sample, which has some 600,000 distinct CDR3 sequences, 35% to 55% seen once. This clonotype was obtained from a young woman with Graves' hyperthyroidism. The rearrangement links TRBV10-3 to TRBJ1-5, with D possibly TRBD1 on 5 matching bases. Material for sequencing was peripheral blood or thyroid tissue (not recorded which). CDR3 coding DNA: TGTGCTAGGTGGGGCAGGAGCGATCAGCCCCAGCATTTT. Translated, it gives CARWGRSDQPQHF.